Presented here are 17 T cell receptor beta chains from one specimen sequenced in a study of cytomegalovirus exposure and HLA in healthy donors. In the PCR, 60 Vbeta and 13 Jbeta primers were used. Clones were sequenced by immunoSEQ multiplex PCR, and TCRdb holds only the in-frame ones, with some missing. The data contain 150,000 to 200,000 clones, approximately 80% of them singletons. Sequencing was carried out using PBMCs. The origin of the receptors is a woman between 45 and 60 years old in good health and CMV-seronegative.

V usage is TRBV5-6 and J usage is TRBJ2-7; 9 bases line up with TRBD1. Germline assignment: CDR1 SGHDT and CDR2 YYEEEE. Trimming took 2 bases from V and 0 from J; bases not matched to a gene: 9. CDR3 length: 17 amino acids. Written as DNA, the CDR3 is TGTGCCAGCAGCTTTAGACGCGGGACAGGGCGCTCCTACGAGCAGTACTTC. It yields the protein CASSFRRGTGRSYEQYF.

The sample holds one count of this clone. This sequence joins TRBV28 and TRBJ1-2; unclear D gene. Germline V gene lookup returns CDR1 MDHEN and CDR2 SYDVKM. This CDR3 region has 13 residues. Trimming took 2 bases from V and 10 from J, leaving 14 bases between them. CDR3: CASSLGGGEDYTF. The DNA for the CDR3 is TGTGCCAGCAGTTTAGGCGGTGGGGAGGACTACACCTTC.

This chain links TRBV9 with TRBJ2-7, with 8 bases lining up with TRBD1. The CDR3 has 15 amino acids. V lost 3 bases, J lost 2 bases, and 7 bases stayed unmatched. Germline loops: CDR1 SGDLS, CDR2 YYNGEE. This CDR3 reads CASSESTGQAYEQYF. CDR3 DNA: TGTGCCAGCAGCGAATCCACGGGACAGGCCTACGAGCAGTACTTC.

V and J are TRBV7-9 and TRBJ1-5; 9 positions match TRBD1. V lost 3 bases to trimming and J lost 0 bases; unmatched junction nucleotides: 6. The CDR3 runs to 17 residues. Germline CDR1 and CDR2: SEHNR and FQNEAQ (reference sequence). The chain's CDR3 is CASSFRGTGTSNQPQHF. DNA for the CDR3: TGTGCCAGCAGCTTCCGAGGGACAGGGACTAGCAATCAGCCCCAGCATTTT.

The chain is built from TRBV30 and TRBJ1-1; TRBD1 is a possible D gene (5 bases). The CDR3 consists of 12 residues. V lost 1 base to trimming and J lost 7 bases, with 10 bases between them. CDR1 GTSNPN and CDR2 SVGIG come from the germline V gene (reference sequence). The CDR3 loop is CAWSESQGEAFF. CDR3 nucleotides: TGTGCCTGGAGTGAAAGCCAGGGTGAAGCTTTCTTT.

The rearrangement links TRBV7-6 to TRBJ1-6; D is ambiguous. The CDR3 has 18 amino acids. V dropped 1 base and J dropped 5 bases, with 18 bases sitting between them. The V gene's germline CDR1 is SGHVS and CDR2 FNYEAQ. CDR3 nucleotides: TGTGCCAGCAGCTTAGTGCGTCAAGGGAGTCCGAATAATTCACCCCTCCACTTT. Its protein product is CASSLVRQGSPNNSPLHF.

A single count supports this clone. The chain combines TRBV27 with TRBJ2-7; 7 bases map to TRBD2. Unmatched junction bases numbered 11, after V lost 8 bases and J lost 4 bases. Germline CDR1 MNHEY, CDR2 SMNVEV (reference sequence). The CDR3 extends over 14 amino acids. CDR3 protein: CASGKGGSGYEQYF. DNA for the CDR3: TGTGCCAGCGGGAAGGGAGGGTCGGGGTACGAGCAGTACTTC.

This sequence joins TRBV7-6 and TRBJ2-7; D gene uncertain. CDR1 SGHVS and CDR2 FNYEAQ come from the germline V gene. The CDR3 runs 15 residues. Trimming shortened V by 0 bases and J by 2 bases, and 11 bases separated the two germline ends. The CDR3, as DNA: TGTGCCAGCAGCTTAGCCCTGGTACAGACCTACGAGCAGTACTTC. Translated: CASSLALVQTYEQYF.

The gene calls are TRBV5-1 and TRBJ1-3, with 8 positions matching TRBD1. CDR1 and CDR2 from the germline V gene are SGHRS and YFSETQ. This CDR3 contains 15 residues. The V gene end was trimmed by 4 bases and the J gene end by 3 bases; junction bases not matched to a gene: 6. CDR3 sequence: CASSQGQVGGNTIYF. CDR3 nucleotide sequence: TGCGCCAGCAGCCAGGGACAGGTTGGTGGAAACACCATATATTTT.

The gene calls are TRBV28 and TRBJ1-6; 8 positions match TRBD1. The CDR3 extends over 14 amino acids. From germline, CDR1 is MDHEN and CDR2 SYDVKM. J gave up 6 bases and V 6 bases, and 4 bases lay outside the gene matches. The CDR3 bases are TGTGCCAGCAGCAGACAGGGGAGTAATTCACCCCTCCACTTT. This sequence encodes CASSRQGSNSPLHF.

This chain uses TRBV7-9 with TRBJ2-1; 8 bases match TRBD2. The CDR3 covers 16 residues. Germline V lookup: CDR1 SEHNR, CDR2 FQNEAQ (reference sequence). The V segment lost 5 bases and the J segment 8 bases; nucleotides outside the gene matches: 14. CDR3 amino acids: CASSAYPAGVGDEQFF. The CDR3, as DNA: TGTGCCAGCAGCGCCTATCCAGCGGGAGTAGGGGATGAGCAGTTCTTC.

The chain links TRBV4-3 to TRBJ2-1; D perhaps matches TRBD2 (5 bases). CDR3 size: 16 residues. V was clipped by 6 bases and J by 0 bases, with 15 bases between them. Germline V CDR1 and CDR2: LGHNA, YSLEER. CDR3 nucleotides: TGCGCCAGCAGTGCAATCGCCAGCGGCTCCTACAATGAGCAGTTCTTC. It encodes CASSAIASGSYNEQFF.

V gene TRBV28 combines with J gene TRBJ1-2; D is undetermined. The ends were cut back, 1 base at V and 6 bases at J, with 6 bases in the middle. CDR1 is MDHEN, CDR2 SYDVKM, per germline. The CDR3 extends over 12 amino acids. CDR3 sequence: CASSLSGNGYTF. CDR3 in DNA: TGTGCCAGCAGTTTATCGGGGAATGGCTACACCTTC.

V gene TRBV2 combines with J gene TRBJ2-5, with TRBD1 matching 7 bases. The CDR3 runs 14 residues. After removal of 6 bases from V and 1 base from J, the junction contained 5 bases not matched to a gene. The germline CDR1 and CDR2 sequences are SNHLY and FYNNEI. The chain's CDR3 is CASRTGFFQETQYF. For the CDR3, the DNA is TGTGCCAGCAGGACAGGGTTTTTCCAAGAGACCCAGTACTTC.

V is TRBV27 and J is TRBJ1-2; D unresolved. The germline V gene encodes CDR1 MNHEY and CDR2 SMNVEV (reference sequence). With 10 bases removed from V and 3 bases from J, the gap between germline ends came to 9 bases. The length of the CDR3 is 11 residues. The CDR3 here is CANLFDYGYTF. CDR3 DNA sequence: TGTGCCAACTTATTCGACTATGGCTACACCTTC.

The count of this clone is one. The rearrangement joins TRBV5-1 to TRBJ2-5, with D perhaps matching TRBD1 (7 bases). The J call could be wrong; TRBJ2-7 is a better fit for the DNA end. CDR3 length: 15 residues. Germline CDR1 reads SGHRS; CDR2 reads YFSETQ. The CDR3 DNA sequence: TGCGCCAGCGGTCTATCTTCAGGGGGGACCTACGAGCAGTACTTC. The encoded protein is CASGLSSGGTYEQYF.

V and J are TRBV6-5 and TRBJ1-1; D is perhaps TRBD1 (5 bases). V was cut by 0 bases and J by 5 bases, with 16 bases left in between. The CDR3 consists of 16 residues. The V gene's germline CDR1 is MNHEY and CDR2 SVGAGI. The CDR3 loop reads CASSYSGGRGGTEAFF. The CDR3 DNA reads TGTGCCAGCAGTTACTCGGGGGGGAGGGGTGGGACTGAAGCTTTCTTT.